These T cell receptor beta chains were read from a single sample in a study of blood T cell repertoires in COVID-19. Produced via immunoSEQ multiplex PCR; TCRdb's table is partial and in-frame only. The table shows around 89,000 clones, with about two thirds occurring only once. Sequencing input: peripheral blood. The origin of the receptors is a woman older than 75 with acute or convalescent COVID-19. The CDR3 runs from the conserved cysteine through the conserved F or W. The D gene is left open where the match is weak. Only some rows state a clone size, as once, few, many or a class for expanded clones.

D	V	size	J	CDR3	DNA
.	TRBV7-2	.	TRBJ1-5	CASSFQRGSQPQHF	TGTGCCAGCAGCTTCCAGAGGGGGAGTCAGCCCCAGCATTTT
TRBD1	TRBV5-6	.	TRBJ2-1	CASSLERTGRQFF	TGTGCCAGCAGCTTGGAACGGACAGGGCGACAGTTCTTC
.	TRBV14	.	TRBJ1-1	CASSPWEITDTEAFF	TGTGCCAGCAGCCCCTGGGAGATCACGGACACTGAAGCTTTCTTT
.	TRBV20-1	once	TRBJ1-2	CSASDRRTAAYGYTF	TGCAGTGCTAGTGATAGGAGGACGGCAGCCTATGGCTACACCTTC
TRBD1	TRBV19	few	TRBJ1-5	CASSIQGERPQHF	TGTGCCAGTAGTATACAGGGGGAGAGGCCCCAGCATTTT
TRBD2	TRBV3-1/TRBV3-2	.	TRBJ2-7	CASSQRAGVRYEQYF	TGTGCCAGCAGCCAGAGAGCGGGGGTAAGGTACGAGCAGTACTTC
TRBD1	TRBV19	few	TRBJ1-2	CAKTSGGLNYGYTF	TGTGCCAAAACATCAGGGGGACTTAACTATGGCTACACCTTC
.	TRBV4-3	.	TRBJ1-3	CASSLRDSGGNTIYF	TGCGCCAGCAGCCTACGGGACTCAGGGGGAAACACCATATATTTT
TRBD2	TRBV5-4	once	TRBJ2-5	CASSLALAGAGETQYF	TGTGCCAGCAGCTTGGCCCTAGCGGGGGCGGGAGAGACCCAGTACTTC
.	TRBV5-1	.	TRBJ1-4	CASSRDGTNEKLFF	TGCGCCAGCAGCCGAGATGGAACTAATGAAAAACTGTTTTTT
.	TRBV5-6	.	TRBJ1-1	CASSFRRVTEAFF	TGTGCCAGCAGCTTCCGACGGGTCACTGAAGCTTTCTTT
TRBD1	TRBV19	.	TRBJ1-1	CASSLGDRNTEAFF	TGTGCCAGTAGTTTAGGGGACAGGAACACTGAAGCTTTCTTT
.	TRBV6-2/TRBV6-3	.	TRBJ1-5	CASSDGEEHQPQHF	TGTGCCAGCAGTGACGGGGAGGAACATCAGCCCCAGCATTTT
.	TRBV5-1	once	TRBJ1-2	CASSLGTDYGYTF	TGCGCCAGCAGCTTGGGGACAGACTATGGCTACACCTTC
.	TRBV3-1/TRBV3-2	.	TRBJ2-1	CASSQAGDETYNEQFF	TGTGCCAGCAGCCAAGCCGGGGATGAGACCTACAATGAGCAGTTCTTC
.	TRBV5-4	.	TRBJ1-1	CASSLAPSSLNTEAFF	TGTGCCAGCAGCTTGGCACCGTCTAGCTTGAACACTGAAGCTTTCTTT
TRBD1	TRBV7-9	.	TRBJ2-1	CASSSGQGGYNEQFF	TGTGCCAGCAGCTCCGGACAGGGAGGCTACAATGAGCAGTTCTTC
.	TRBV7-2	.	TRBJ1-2	CASKSPNREDYTF	TGTGCCAGCAAGAGCCCCAACCGTGAAGACTACACCTTC